This T cell receptor (beta chain) appears in the sequencing data of a study of siplizumab effects on memory and regulatory T cells. Study observations and caveats: Many proliferating CD4+ or CD8+ clones remained unclassified. Roughly 80-96% of them could not be assigned either a naive or a memory phenotype. Naive T cells were seen as more diverse than memory cells and as major alloresponse contributors.

The assay was immunoSEQ multiplex PCR, and TCRdb's table has in-frame clones only and misses some. The sample carries about 50,000 clones, more than 85% recorded once. For this clone: The antigen remains undetermined.

Deletions cut 1 base from V and 5 bases from J, with 12 bases between. Looked up from germline, CDR1 is SGDLS and CDR2 is YYNGEE. This CDR3 is 14 amino acids long. Sequencing was carried out using CD8+ T cells sorted from blood. The rearrangement joins TRBV9 to TRBJ1-1; D ambiguous. The TCR was taken from a human donor in good health. The CDR3 DNA sequence: TGTGCCAGCAGCGTATCGGGGTCATATACTGAAGCTTTCTTT. Encoded protein: CASSVSGSYTEAFF.